The 5 T cell receptor beta chains in this list originate from one sample, sequenced in a study of blood T cells in healthy people across ages. Primers used in a second PCR of roughly 6 to 11 cycles were a sample-barcoded 5' primer and a J-beta primer mix. TCRdb independently ran MiXCR on the 5' RACE reads; one entry per CDR3 protein. The sample yields 1.5 million to 2 million distinct CDR3 sequences, 30% to 35% seen once. The sequenced material came from blood. The receptor source for this set is a young woman in good health.

This clonotype has only one observation. A junction end diverges from the germline sequence, so it may reflect a read error. The chain has TRBV29-1 and TRBJ2-3; D is perhaps TRBD1 (6 bases). Germline lookup yields CDR1 SQVTM and CDR2 ANQGSEA. The CDR3 loop spans 12 amino acids. This CDR3 is CSVEDSTDTLYF. The CDR3 DNA is TGCAGCGTTGAGGACAGCACAGATACGCTGTATTTT.

This clonotype has only a few counts. The chain links TRBV27 to TRBJ2-1, with TRBD2 as a possible D gene (5 bases). Per germline, CDR1 MNHEY and CDR2 SMNVEV (reference sequence). V dropped 0 bases and J dropped 4 bases, with 10 bases sitting between them. This CDR3 has 15 amino acids. CDR3 sequence (DNA): TGTGCCAGCAGTTTATCGCCTGGACTTTACAATGAGCAGTTCTTC. This codes for CASSLSPGLYNEQFF.

This chain uses TRBV20-1 with TRBJ1-2; D gene unclear. CDR1 and CDR2 from the germline V gene are DFQATT and SNEGSKA (reference sequence). This CDR3 has 15 residues. V dropped 3 bases and J dropped 3 bases, with 17 bases sitting between them. This CDR3 is CSARAGVVVDYGYTF. In DNA, the CDR3 is TGCAGTGCTAGGGCTGGGGTAGTGGTTGACTATGGCTACACCTTC.

The rearrangement links TRBV5-5 to TRBJ1-2, with D maybe TRBD1 (5 bases). Trimming pared 6 bases from V and 6 bases from J, leaving 12 bases between. Germline V gene sequence: CDR1 SGHKS, CDR2 YYEKEE (reference sequence). The CDR3 totals 12 residues. This CDR3 reads CASNSRDHGYTF. CDR3 coding DNA: TGTGCCAGCAACTCCCGGGACCATGGCTACACCTTC. The full variable domain, completed using reference TRBV5-5 and TRBJ1-2, is DAGVTQSPTHLIKTRGQQVTLRCSPISGHKSVSWYQQVLGQGPQFIFQYYEKEERGRGNFPDRFSARQFPNYSSELNVNALLLGDSALYLCASNSRDHGYTFGSGTRLTVV.

The chain has TRBV7-6 and TRBJ2-1, with TRBD1 identical over 8 bases. Germline lookup yields CDR1 SGHVS and CDR2 FNYEAQ. Trimming took 5 bases from V and 7 from J; bases not matched to a gene: 13. The CDR3 is 16 residues long. The CDR3 coding sequence is TGTGCCAGCAGCCCGAAGGTGACAGGGGCTCGGAATGAGCAGTTCTTC. Translating gives CASSPKVTGARNEQFF.